This T cell receptor beta chain is drawn from a study of radiotherapy plus CTLA-4 blockade in lung cancer. Method: immunoSEQ multiplex PCR; TCRdb's copy keeps in-frame clones and lacks some. The profile shows around 37,000 clones, under 85% of them singletons. In regard to this clone: Other nucleotide sequences from this sample produce the same CDR3.

V lost 4 bases to trimming and J lost 2 bases; unmatched junction nucleotides: 9. Looked up from germline, CDR1 is MDHEN and CDR2 is SYDVKM. The CDR3 covers 16 residues. The receptor's source is a human donor with non-small cell lung cancer that progressed on radiotherapy plus ipilimumab. The input for sequencing was peripheral blood, taken from a patient treated with radiotherapy plus ipilimumab. The rearrangement links TRBV28 to TRBJ1-2; the match to TRBD1 covers 8 bases. The CDR3: CASSSGTGLLNYGYTF. The CDR3 coding sequence is TGTGCCAGCAGTTCGGGGACAGGACTTTTGAACTATGGCTACACCTTC.